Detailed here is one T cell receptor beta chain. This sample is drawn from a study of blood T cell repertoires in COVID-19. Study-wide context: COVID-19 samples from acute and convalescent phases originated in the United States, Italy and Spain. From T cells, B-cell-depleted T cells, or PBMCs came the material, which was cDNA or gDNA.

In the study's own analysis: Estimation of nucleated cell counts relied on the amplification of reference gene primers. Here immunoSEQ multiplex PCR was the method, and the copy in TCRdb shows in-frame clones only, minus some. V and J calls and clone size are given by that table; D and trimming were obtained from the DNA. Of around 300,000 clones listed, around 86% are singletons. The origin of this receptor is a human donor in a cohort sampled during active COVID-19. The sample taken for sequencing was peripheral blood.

CDR3 in amino acids: CASSSGTSGTKYEQFF. The CDR3 region has the DNA TGTGCCAGCAGCTCCGGGACTAGCGGGACGAAGTATGAGCAGTTCTTC. J is TRBJ2-1 and V is TRBV7-8, with 13 nucleotides matching TRBD2. Germline V CDR1 and CDR2: SGHVS, FQNEAQ. This CDR3 spans 16 amino acids. The V and J ends lost 4 bases and 8 bases, in that order; junction bases with no gene match: 8.